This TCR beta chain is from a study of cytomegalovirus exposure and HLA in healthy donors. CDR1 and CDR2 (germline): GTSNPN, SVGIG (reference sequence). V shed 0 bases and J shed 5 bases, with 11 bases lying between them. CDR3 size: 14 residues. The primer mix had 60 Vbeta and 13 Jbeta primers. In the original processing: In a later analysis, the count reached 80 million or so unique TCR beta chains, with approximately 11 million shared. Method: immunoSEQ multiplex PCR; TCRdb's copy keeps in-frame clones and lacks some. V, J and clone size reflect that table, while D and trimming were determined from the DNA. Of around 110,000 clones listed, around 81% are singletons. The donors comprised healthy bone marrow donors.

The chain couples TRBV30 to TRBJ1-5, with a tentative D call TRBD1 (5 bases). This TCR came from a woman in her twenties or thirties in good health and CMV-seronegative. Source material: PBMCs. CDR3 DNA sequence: TGTGCCTGGAGTGTTTGGGGCGTTGATCAGCCCCAGCATTTT. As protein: CAWSVWGVDQPQHF.